The 21 T cell receptor beta chains below all came from one sample that was sequenced in a study of response to subunit inactivated influenza vaccine. TCRdb passed the RT-PCR reads through MiXCR, listing each CDR3 protein once. The sample carries about 300,000 distinct CDR3 sequences, 21% recorded once. The sample was PBMCs from blood, taken roughly 20 months after vaccination. These TCRs come from a man between 50 and 75 years old who received an inactivated influenza vaccine.

This clonotype was seen more than once but under ten times. The genes are TRBV20-1 and TRBJ1-5; D call uncertain. Looked up from germline, CDR1 is DFQATT and CDR2 is SNEGSKA (reference sequence). CDR3 length equals 13 residues. V gave up 0 bases and J gave up 6 bases, with 9 bases separating them. Here the CDR3 DNA reads TGCAGTGCTAGAGAGAGAGCGGGTCAGCCCCAGCATTTT. Translating gives CSARERAGQPQHF.

The V call is TRBV11-2, the J call TRBJ2-7, with 8 bases fitting TRBD2. CDR3 length: 16 amino acids. V shed 3 bases, J shed 2 bases, and the junction held 9 bases outside the gene matches. CDR1 SGHAT and CDR2 FQNNGV come from the germline V gene. The CDR3 spells CASSFTAGLEAYEQYF. CDR3 nucleotides: TGTGCCAGCAGCTTCACCGCGGGACTAGAAGCCTACGAGCAGTACTTC.

The gene calls are TRBV6-1 and TRBJ1-6; weak D call: TRBD1 (5 bases). V dropped 6 bases and J dropped 11 bases, with 17 bases sitting between them. The germline CDR1 and CDR2 sequences are MNHNS and SASEGT. The CDR3 has 14 residues. CDR3 in DNA: TGTGCCAGCAGCAGTTACGGTGGGGCGACACCCCTCCACTTT. As protein: CASSSYGGATPLHF.

This clonotype was seen more than once but under ten times. The V gene is TRBV19, the J gene TRBJ1-6; 9 bases line up with TRBD1. The V gene's germline CDR1 is LNHDA and CDR2 SQIVND (reference sequence). The trim removed 6 bases at V and 9 bases at J, leaving 6 bases unmatched. The CDR3 has 14 residues. In nucleotides, the CDR3 is TGTGCCAGTAGGGGACAGGGCAGAAGTTCACCCCTCCACTTT. Translation: CASRGQGRSSPLHF.

The chain uses TRBV30 and TRBJ1-5; tentatively, D is TRBD1 (5 bases). CDR1 is GTSNPN, CDR2 SVGIG, per germline (reference sequence). V was pared by 2 bases and J by 6 bases, with 14 bases between. CDR3 length: 14 amino acids. CDR3 DNA sequence: TGTGCCTGGAGTATCGACAGTGGGGGTCAGCCCCAGCATTTT. Protein product: CAWSIDSGGQPQHF.

The rearrangement uses TRBV28 and TRBJ1-4; 9 bases are a match to TRBD1. The CDR3 length is 15 residues. Losses at the gene ends were 3 bases for V and 4 bases for J; bases not matched to a gene: 3. In germline, CDR1 is MDHEN, CDR2 SYDVKM. CDR3 bases: TGTGCCAGCAGTTTGCCGGGACAGGGTAATGAAAAACTGTTTTTT. This sequence encodes CASSLPGQGNEKLFF.

There are a few counts of this clonotype. V gene TRBV9 combines with J gene TRBJ2-7, with D possibly matching TRBD2 (5 bases). V was cut by 5 bases and J by 5 bases, with 20 bases left in between. The CDR3 spans 15 residues. Germline V CDR1 and CDR2: SGDLS, YYNGEE. CDR3 loop: CASSGRGDPTNEQYF. The DNA for the CDR3 is TGTGCCAGCAGTGGACGGGGAGATCCTACCAACGAGCAGTACTTC. The variable domain in full, completed from reference TRBV9 and TRBJ2-7, reads DSGVTQTPKHLITATGQRVTLRCSPRSGDLSVYWYQQSLDQGLQFLIQYYNGEERAKGNILERFSAQQFPDLHSELNLSSLELGDSALYFCASSGRGDPTNEQYFGPGTRLTVT.

This clonotype was found many times. V and J are TRBV6-1 and TRBJ2-2; weak D call: TRBD1 (6 bases). Germline-derived CDR1 and CDR2 are MNHNS and SASEGT. The CDR3 has 15 amino acids. Trimming pared 6 bases from V and 0 bases from J, leaving 11 bases between. CDR3: CASRRQVPNTGELFF. CDR3 nucleotide sequence: TGTGCCAGCAGGAGACAGGTTCCGAACACCGGGGAGCTGTTTTTT.

This clonotype was observed many times. The V call is TRBV12-3 or TRBV12-4, the J call TRBJ1-1; TRBD1 might be the D (5 bases). Between the trimmed V and J ends, which lost 3 bases and 3 bases, there was a span of 8 bases. The CDR3 is 13 amino acids. CDR3: CASSFRQYTEAFF. CDR3 nucleotide sequence: TGTGCCAGCAGTTTTAGACAGTACACTGAAGCTTTCTTT.

This clonotype occurred a few times. The genes are TRBV7-2 and TRBJ2-1, with D perhaps TRBD2 (5 bases). Per the germline V gene, CDR1 is SGHTA and CDR2 is FQGNSA. The length of the CDR3 is 14 residues. V was cut by 5 bases and J by 3 bases, with 11 bases left in between. CDR3 bases: TGTGCCAGCAGCCCGGGCCGGGACTACAATGAGCAGTTCTTC. Amino acids: CASSPGRDYNEQFF.

The gene calls are TRBV18 and TRBJ1-1; 10 bases are shared with TRBD1. After removal of 1 base from V and 1 base from J, the junction contained 3 bases not matched to a gene. The CDR3 runs to 16 residues. Germline V gene lookup returns CDR1 KGHSH and CDR2 LQKENI. The CDR3 loop is CASSPRQGAGNTEAFF. DNA of the CDR3: TGTGCCAGCTCACCACGACAGGGGGCGGGGAACACTGAAGCTTTCTTT.

This clonotype was recorded a few times. The gene calls are TRBV18 and TRBJ1-5; D uncertain. There are 14 residues in the CDR3. The V and J ends lost 6 bases and 4 bases respectively, with 13 bases between them. Germline V gene data show CDR1 as KGHSH and CDR2 as LQKENI. CDR3 amino acids: CASSSAGDNQPQHF. The CDR3 DNA reads as TGTGCCAGCTCCTCGGCGGGAGATAATCAGCCCCAGCATTTT.

V and J are TRBV10-3 and TRBJ2-7; 7 bases align to TRBD2. The V segment lost 0 bases and the J segment 1 base; nucleotides outside the gene matches: 9. The V gene's germline CDR1 is ENHRY and CDR2 SYGVKD. The CDR3 has 17 residues. The CDR3 DNA reads as TGTGCCATCAGTGAGTCGGGACTAACCTGGGGATCCTACGAGCAGTACTTC. The encoded protein is CAISESGLTWGSYEQYF.

This clonotype was found a few times. The chain has TRBV28 and TRBJ1-2, with D possibly matching TRBD1 (5 bases). V was shortened by 6 bases and J by 2 bases, with 13 bases between the two germline ends. CDR3 length equals 14 residues. CDR1 and CDR2 (germline): MDHEN, SYDVKM. CDR3 sequence: CASSRLGGNYGYTF. DNA for the CDR3: TGTGCCAGCAGCCGTTTGGGGGGGAACTATGGCTACACCTTC.

The chain has TRBV6-2 or TRBV6-3 and TRBJ2-7; 7 bases match TRBD1. The V and J ends lost 2 bases and 0 bases, in that order; junction bases with no gene match: 1. Germline loops: CDR1 MNHEY, CDR2 SVGEGT. This CDR3 comprises 14 residues. The DNA for the CDR3 is TGTGCCAGCAGTTACGGACAGGCCTCCTACGAGCAGTACTTC. It encodes CASSYGQASYEQYF.

This clonotype was found many times. The chain uses TRBV18 and TRBJ1-5; tentative D call: TRBD1 (6 bases). V was cut by 0 bases and J by 5 bases, with 11 bases left in between. The CDR3 spans 15 residues. Germline V CDR1 and CDR2: KGHSH, LQKENI. The CDR3: CASSPPSGGDQPQHF. CDR3 nucleotide sequence: TGTGCCAGCTCACCACCTTCCGGGGGCGATCAGCCCCAGCATTTT. The full variable domain, in which reference TRBV18 and TRBJ1-5 provide the parts outside the CDR3, is NAGVMQNPRHLVRRRGQEARLRCSPMKGHSHVYWYRQLPEEGLKFMVYLQKENIIDESGMPKERFSAEFPKEGPSILRIQQVVRGDSAAYFCASSPPSGGDQPQHFGDGTRLSIL.

At least ten counts were recorded for this clonotype. The V and J genes are TRBV4-3 and TRBJ1-4; no definite D call. The CDR3 runs 17 residues. The V and J ends lost 1 base and 4 bases respectively, with 16 bases between them. Germline CDR1 and CDR2: LGHNA and YSLEER. As DNA, the CDR3 is TGCGCCAGCAGCCAAGCGATACCCCGACGGAATAATGAAAAACTGTTTTTT. Amino acid sequence: CASSQAIPRRNNEKLFF.

This clonotype was found a few times. This chain uses TRBV7-2 with TRBJ2-3; unclear D gene. Germline CDR1 and CDR2: SGHTA and FQGNSA. The CDR3 is made up of 15 amino acids. Trimming cost V 3 bases and J 0 bases, with 10 bases left between them. The CDR3 is CASSFRPESTDTQYF. CDR3 nucleotide sequence: TGTGCCAGCAGCTTCCGTCCCGAAAGCACAGATACGCAGTATTTT. Full variable domain (outside the CDR3, taken from reference TRBV7-2 and TRBJ2-3): GAGVSQSPSNKVTEKGKDVELRCDPISGHTALYWYRQSLGQGLEFLIYFQGNSAPDKSGLPSDRFSAERTGGSVSTLTIQRTQQEDSAVYLCASSFRPESTDTQYFGPGTRLTVL.

V and J are TRBV9 and TRBJ1-5; D not certain. The germline CDR1 and CDR2 sequences are SGDLS and YYNGEE. The CDR3 loop spans 13 amino acids. The ends were cut back, 0 bases at V and 3 bases at J, with 4 bases in the middle. In nucleotides, the CDR3 is TGTGCCAGCAGCGTAGTCCCCAATCAGCCCCAGCATTTT. It is translated as CASSVVPNQPQHF.

This clonotype was counted ten times or more. J is TRBJ1-1 and V is TRBV3-1; 7 bases map to TRBD1. The CDR3 covers 15 residues. J gave up 7 bases and V 1 base, and 9 bases lay outside the gene matches. Germline loops: CDR1 LGHDT, CDR2 YNNKEL (reference sequence). CDR3 residues: CASSQVSRGVSEAFF. The CDR3 bases are TGTGCCAGCAGCCAAGTGTCCAGGGGGGTCAGTGAAGCTTTCTTT.

This clonotype came up many times. This rearrangement joins TRBV12-3 or TRBV12-4 to TRBJ1-2; D unresolved. The V gene lost 7 bases and the J gene lost 2 bases, with 5 bases spanning the gap. This CDR3 comprises 11 residues. The CDR3 spells CASTGNYGYTF. The CDR3 DNA reads TGTGCCAGCACTGGGAACTATGGCTACACCTTC.